This T cell receptor (beta chain) was obtained from a study of blood T cell repertoires in COVID-19 (dated by TCRdb to the early 2020s). Study-wide context: Collaborator samples came from the United States, Italy and Spain and covered acute and convalescent phases of COVID-19. The prospective study material was composed of cDNA or gDNA derived from T cells, B-cell-depleted T cells, or PBMCs. The dataset comprised deeply sampled blood TCRbeta repertoires from subjects exposed to, actively infected with, or recovered from COVID-19. The repertoires were released in a freely available public database meant as a resource for research on the immune response to SARS-CoV-2. The samples were drawn from the first 160 participants of the ongoing ImmuneRACE study and from 1,254 subjects provided by 6 global collaborators. Sample metadata almost always included a de-identified subject ID, COVID-19 status, age in years and sex. Where available, HLA class I and class II types were taken from metadata supplied by the sample provider and were not determined by assay-based typing.

In Seattle, one collaborating source enrolled patients while the infection was active and tracked those patients longitudinally over the course of disease. Whole blood was collected in K2EDTA tubes by collaborating institutions according to the institutions' own protocols. For TCRbeta analysis, collaborators shipped samples in one of three forms: frozen whole blood, isolated PBMCs, or DNA extracted from either of those sample types. TCRbeta CDR3 regions were amplified from genomic DNA by means of the immunoSEQ Assay, a bias-controlled multiplex PCR. The source study handled its data this way. The number of nucleated cells in each sample was estimated from the amplification of reference gene primers within the assay. Sequence reads were collapsed and filtered to measure the absolute abundance of every unique TCRbeta CDR3 rearrangement. For each sample, productive Simpson clonality was calculated as the square root of Simpson's diversity index across productive rearrangements. Not all clones reach the TCRdb copy of this immuneACCESS table, which keeps in-frame sequences only. Checked studies attribute under half of the gap to unresolved V genes and leave the rest unexplained. V and J calls and clone size are as listed in that table; D and trimming were resolved from the DNA. The sample table contains a few hundred thousand clones; only one count was recorded for around 92% of them. 3% of the sample lies in the top ten.

About this clone: The antigen this receptor binds is unknown. No clone much larger than this one lies a single base away; base qualities are absent.

Broad study findings and their caveats: The quantity of clinical and demographic metadata differed by source and by participant and was supplied without curation.

Specimen: peripheral blood. This TCR was recovered from a woman in her 30s with COVID-19, enrolled during active disease.

The CDR3 protein is CAWSVMNTEAFF. In nucleotides, the sequence is TGTGCCTGGAGTGTTATGAACACTGAAGCTTTCTTT. The chain joins TRBV30 to TRBJ1-1; the D segment cannot be called with confidence. V is clipped by 0 bases and J by 0 bases, and the sequence between their germline boundaries is 2 bases long. Taken from cysteine to phenylalanine, the CDR3 has 12 residues. Kept here is only the CDR3 DNA, which spans 36 bases and is read in frame from base 1. The CDR1 and CDR2 encoded by the germline V gene (reference sequence) are GTSNPN and SVGIG.